Presented here are 17 T cell receptor beta chains from one specimen sequenced in a study of CXCR3-negative and CXCR3-positive naive CD8 T cells. TRB cDNA was prepared as libraries by UMI-labeled 5' RACE. TCRdb re-called the 5' RACE reads and gives one entry per CDR3 protein, without DNA. This sample's table has some 9,100 distinct CDR3 sequences. Sequenced input: naive CXCR3- CD8+ T cells from blood. As for subset: CD45RO-CCR7+CD27+CD95- naive CD8+ T cells lacking CXCR3 (TNR3-). Receptor source: a human donor in good health. Some clones in this sample may be carry-over from other donors' samples.

The chain carries TRBV9 and TRBJ2-3; TCRdb's D call of TRBD2 is untestable without DNA. The CDR3 spans 19 residues. Per germline, CDR1 SGDLS and CDR2 YYNGEE. CDR3 amino acids: CGSPGELAGGSSSADTQYF.

This chain links TRBV7-2 with TRBJ2-1. This CDR3 has 20 amino acids. From germline, CDR1 is SGHTA and CDR2 FQGNSA. The CDR3 here is CASSTPASGGTKMSYNEQFF.

This clonotype is identified as medium-sized from frequency. The rearrangement joins TRBV12-3 or TRBV12-4 to TRBJ1-6; TCRdb outputs TRBD1, but without DNA this stays unchecked. The CDR3 sequence is 14 residues long. Here the CDR3 reads CASSQTGGNSPLHF.

This clonotype is classed as medium-sized by frequency. The V call is TRBV20-1, the J call TRBJ1-5; TCRdb's assignment of TRBD1 cannot be checked, as there is no DNA. The germline gives CDR1 DFQATT, CDR2 SNEGSKA (reference sequence). The CDR3 is made up of 16 amino acids. The CDR3 sequence: CSASRPKPERGQPQHF.

The chain combines TRBV20-1 with TRBJ2-1. Germline V gene sequence: CDR1 DFQATT, CDR2 SNEGSKA (reference sequence). CDR3 length: 16 residues. The CDR3 spells CSARDLRAGDPNEQFF.

This clonotype is classed as medium-sized by frequency. The J gene is TRBJ1-4, the V gene TRBV29-1; TCRdb names TRBD1, which stays unverified in the absence of DNA. There are 12 residues in the CDR3. CDR1 SQVTM and CDR2 ANQGSEA come from the germline V gene. CDR3 sequence reads: CSAGTGSEKLFF.

The rearrangement links TRBV5-4 to TRBJ2-7. CDR3 size: 13 residues. Germline V gene sequence: CDR1 SGHNT, CDR2 YYREEE (reference sequence). CDR3: CASSPRGSYEQYF.

Measured by frequency, this clonotype is medium-sized (0.01 to 0.1%). Here the CDR3 reads CASSHRGGPSYEQYF. This chain connects TRBV13 to TRBJ2-7; the TCRdb D gene call, TRBD1, has no DNA to confirm it. The length of the CDR3 is 15 residues. From germline, CDR1 is PRHDT and CDR2 FYEKMQ (reference sequence).

This clonotype is classed as medium-sized by frequency. The V and J genes are TRBV7-9 and TRBJ1-1. The CDR3 has 12 residues. Germline-derived CDR1 and CDR2 are SEHNR and FQNEAQ (reference sequence). The CDR3 reads CASSFKNTEAFF.

The chain employs TRBV19 and TRBJ2-1; absent DNA, TCRdb's TRBD1 call cannot be checked. CDR3 length: 16 residues. The germline V gene encodes CDR1 LNHDA and CDR2 SQIVND (reference sequence). Here the CDR3 reads CASSTVPGFSYNEQFF.

This clonotype registers medium-sized by frequency. The rearrangement links TRBV15 to TRBJ2-1; TCRdb names TRBD2, which stays unverified in the absence of DNA. The germline CDR1 and CDR2 sequences are LNHNV and YYDKDF (reference sequence). This CDR3 has 13 residues. The CDR3 reads CATEGGVVNEQFF.

The chain joins TRBV2 to TRBJ2-7. The CDR3 runs to 12 residues. The germline V gene encodes CDR1 SNHLY and CDR2 FYNNEI. CDR3 sequence reads: CASEGAEYEQYF.

This clonotype registers medium-sized (0.01 to 0.1%) by frequency. The chain combines TRBV11-2 with TRBJ2-1; TCRdb's D call, TRBD2, is unchecked because there is no DNA. The CDR3 extends over 19 amino acids. Germline CDR1 reads SGHAT; CDR2 reads FQNNGV. The chain's CDR3 is CASSLGGTSGRASYNEQFF.

This clonotype ranks as medium-sized in terms of frequency. The CDR3 region is CASTYGTSGIADTQYF. V usage is TRBV12-3 or TRBV12-4 and J usage is TRBJ2-3; TCRdb's D call of TRBD2 is untestable without DNA. The CDR3 is 16 amino acids.

The chain links TRBV28 to TRBJ1-1; TCRdb designates TRBD1, a call that cannot be tested without DNA. The germline V gene has CDR1 MDHEN and CDR2 SYDVKM. This CDR3 spans 14 amino acids. CDR3 sequence reads: CASRPVQVGTEAFF.

The chain joins TRBV29-1 to TRBJ2-5; there is no DNA to check the TCRdb D call of TRBD2. This CDR3 comprises 14 residues. Germline lookup yields CDR1 SQVTM and CDR2 ANQGSEA. The CDR3 loop reads CSVEELREGETQYF.

This clonotype is medium-sized by frequency. The chain couples TRBV6-5 to TRBJ2-3; the TCRdb D gene call, TRBD2, has no DNA to confirm it. Per the germline V gene, CDR1 is MNHEY and CDR2 is SVGAGI. There are 15 residues in the CDR3. Here the CDR3 reads CASSSSTSVADTQYF.